The text below deals with one TCR beta chain. Amplified TCR beta CDR3 regions came from RNA transcripts. When the TCR CDR3 underwent first-round RT-PCR, the HTBI primer set was used. TCRdb processed the multiplex PCR reads anew with MiXCR; each CDR3 protein has one entry. The sample holds under 400,000 distinct CDR3 sequences; around a quarter are singletons and the top ten take around four fifths. This entry belongs to a study of T cells in Graves' hyperthyroidism and ophthalmopathy. The CDR3 is 16 residues long. V was trimmed by 4 bases and J by 6 bases, leaving 18 bases between them. This receptor was identified in a man between 45 and 60 years old with Graves' hyperthyroidism. The chain combines TRBV12-3 or TRBV12-4 with TRBJ2-2; D gene unclear. What was sequenced was blood. Here the CDR3 reads CASSSSSPTEAGELFF. CDR3 in DNA: TGTGCCAGCAGTTCCAGTTCCCCCACTGAAGCCGGGGAGCTGTTTTTT.